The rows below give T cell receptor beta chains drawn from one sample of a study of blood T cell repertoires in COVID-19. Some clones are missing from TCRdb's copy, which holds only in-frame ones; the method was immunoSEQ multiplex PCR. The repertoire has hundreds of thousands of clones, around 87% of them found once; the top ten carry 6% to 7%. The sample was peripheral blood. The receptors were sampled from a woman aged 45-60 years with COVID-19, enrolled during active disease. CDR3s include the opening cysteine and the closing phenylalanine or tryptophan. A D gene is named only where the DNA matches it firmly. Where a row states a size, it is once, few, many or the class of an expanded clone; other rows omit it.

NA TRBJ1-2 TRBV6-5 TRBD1 TGTGCCAGCATGGGGGACAGGGTCTATGGCTACACCTTC CASMGDRVYGYTF
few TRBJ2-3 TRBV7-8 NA TGTGCCAGCAGCTTAGTTCGTAGGGGTGGCACAGATACGCAGTATTTT CASSLVRRGGTDTQYF
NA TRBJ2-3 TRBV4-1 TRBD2 TGCGCCAGCAGCCCTAGCGGGGGTAGGGCCGATACGCAGTATTTT CASSPSGGRADTQYF
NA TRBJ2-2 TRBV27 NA TGTGCCAGCAGTTTATTGGTGCGGGGCAGACCGAACACCGGGGAGCTGTTTTTT CASSLLVRGRPNTGELFF
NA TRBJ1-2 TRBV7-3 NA TGTGCCAGCAGCTCGCGCGGGGACTATGGCTACACCTTC CASSSRGDYGYTF
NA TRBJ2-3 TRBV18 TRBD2 TGTGCCAGCTCAATTGGTAGCGGGAGTCTGGATACGCAGTATTTT CASSIGSGSLDTQYF
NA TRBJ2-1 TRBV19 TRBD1 TGTGCCAGTAGTAGACGGGACAGGGATAACAATGAGCAGTTCTTC CASSRRDRDNNEQFF
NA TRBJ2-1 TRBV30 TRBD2 TGTGCCTGGGCGGGAGGGCATGCCTATTTACCCTACAATGAGCAGTTCTTC CAWAGGHAYLPYNEQFF
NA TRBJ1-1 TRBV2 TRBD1 TGTGCCAGCAGTCCAGGGGGCATGGAGACTGAAGCTTTCTTT CASSPGGMETEAFF
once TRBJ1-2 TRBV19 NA TGTGCCAGTAGTATAAGGCGCGGGTCAGCGCACTATGGCTACACCTTC CASSIRRGSAHYGYTF
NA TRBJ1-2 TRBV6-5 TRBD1 TGTGCCAGCAGCCGCTGGACAGGGACTGGCTACACCTTC CASSRWTGTGYTF
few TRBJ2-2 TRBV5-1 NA TGCGCCAGCCTAGGTCGAAACACCGGGGAGCTGTTTTTT CASLGRNTGELFF
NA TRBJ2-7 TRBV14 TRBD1 TGTGCCAGCAGGGACGGGACAGAATCCTACGAGCAGTACTTC CASRDGTESYEQYF
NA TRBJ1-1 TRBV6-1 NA TGTGCCAGCAGTTCGAACCCGACAGGAAACACTGAAGCTTTCTTT CASSSNPTGNTEAFF
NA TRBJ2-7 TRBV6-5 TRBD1 TGTGCCAGCAGTAGAGGCGGACAGGGGGGGTACGAGCAGTACTTC CASSRGGQGGYEQYF
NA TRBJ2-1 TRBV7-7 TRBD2 TGTGCTAGCAGCAGACTAGCGGGAATTAATGAGCAGTTCTTC CASSRLAGINEQFF
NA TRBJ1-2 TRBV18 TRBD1 TGTGCCAGCTCACCACAGGGGGCGGCGAACTATGGCTACACCTTC CASSPQGAANYGYTF
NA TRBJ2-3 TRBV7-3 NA TGTGCCAGCAGCCTCATCGGAGATACGCAGTATTTT CASSLIGDTQYF
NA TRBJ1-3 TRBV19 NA TGTGCCAGTTCGGGCTTAATCGGACAGTCATCCGGAAACACCATATATTTT CASSGLIGQSSGNTIYF
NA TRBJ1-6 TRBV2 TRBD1 TGTGCCAGCGGTACGGGACAGGCGAAGTCACCCCTCCACTTT CASGTGQAKSPLHF
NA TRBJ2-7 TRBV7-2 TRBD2 TGTGCCAGCAGCTGGGGCACCGGAAGCGGGAGAGTGGGGGAGCAGTACTTC CASSWGTGSGRVGEQYF
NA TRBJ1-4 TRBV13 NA TGTGCCAGCAGCCCGGGGGTGAAGCTCGGGCCAGGCCTTGCCCCCAATGAAAAACTGTTTTTT CASSPGVKLGPGLAPNEKLFF
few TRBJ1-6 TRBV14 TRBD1 TGTGCCAGCAGCCATCAGACAGGGGCCCGGGATAATTCACCCCTCCACTTT CASSHQTGARDNSPLHF
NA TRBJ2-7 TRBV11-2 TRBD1 TGTGCCAGCAGCCGCGGGACAGGGAGCCCCTACGAGCAGTACTTC CASSRGTGSPYEQYF
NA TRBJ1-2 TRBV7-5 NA TGTGTCAGAAGCTTAGAAAAGGAGCGGGCTAATAACTATGGCTACACCTTC CVRSLEKERANNYGYTF
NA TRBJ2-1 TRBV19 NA TGTGCCAGTATGGAGGATCCCTACAATGAGCAGTTCTTC CASMEDPYNEQFF
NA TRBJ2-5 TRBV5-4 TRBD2 TGTGCCAGCAGCTTAATGCTAGCGGGAGGGCAAGAGACCCAGTACTTC CASSLMLAGGQETQYF
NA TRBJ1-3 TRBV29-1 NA TGCAGCGCCGAGCTAAGAAACACCATATATTTT CSAELRNTIYF
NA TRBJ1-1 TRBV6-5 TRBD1 TGTGCCAGCAGGGGACAGGGGATCACTGAAGCTTTCTTT CASRGQGITEAFF
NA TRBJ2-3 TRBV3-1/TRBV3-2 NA TGTGCCAGCAGGACTAGGAGTACAGATACGCAGTATTTT CASRTRSTDTQYF
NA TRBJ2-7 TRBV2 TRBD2 TGTGCCAGCAGTGAAGACGCACTAGCGAATTCCTACGAGCAGTACTTC CASSEDALANSYEQYF
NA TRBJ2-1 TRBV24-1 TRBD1 TGTGCCACCAGTGATCCTGGGACAGGGGAAAATGAGCAGTTCTTC CATSDPGTGENEQFF
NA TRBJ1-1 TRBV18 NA TGTGCCAGCTCACCGGCACTCCGGGGGAACACTGAAGCTTTCTTT CASSPALRGNTEAFF
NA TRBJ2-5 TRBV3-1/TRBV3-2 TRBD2 TGTGCCAGCAGGGGGACTAGCGGGAGGAACCAAGAGACCCAGTACTTC CASRGTSGRNQETQYF
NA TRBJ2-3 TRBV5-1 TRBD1 TGCGCCAGCAGCTTGGGGGGACAGGGTGTGGATTTTACGCAGTATTTT CASSLGGQGVDFTQYF
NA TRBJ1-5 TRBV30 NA TGTGCCTGGAACTCCCGAGGACAGAAAGTTAATCAGCCCCAGCATTTT CAWNSRGQKVNQPQHF
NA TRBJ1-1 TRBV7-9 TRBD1 TGTGCCAGCAGCGGGGACAGGGGTTACACTGAAGCTTTCTTT CASSGDRGYTEAFF
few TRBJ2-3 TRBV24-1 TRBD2 TGTGCCACCAGTGAGGGAGGACTAGCGGGAGGTACGCAGTATTTT CATSEGGLAGGTQYF
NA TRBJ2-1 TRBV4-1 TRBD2 TGCGCCAGCAGCCAAGTCGGGGGACTAGGGGGGATGTTTGAGCAGTTCTTC CASSQVGGLGGMFEQFF
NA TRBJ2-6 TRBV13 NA TGTGCCAGCAGCTTAGCGGTAGGGGTAACTGGGGCCAACGTCCTGACTTTC CASSLAVGVTGANVLTF
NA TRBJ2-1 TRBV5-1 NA TGCGCCAGCAGCTTGGTGCTGGGGCCGAATACCAATGAGCAGTTCTTC CASSLVLGPNTNEQFF
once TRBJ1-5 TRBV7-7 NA TGTGCTAGCAGCCACGGCCTACGCGGGAGGGGGGAAGGGCCCCAGCATTTT CASSHGLRGRGEGPQHF
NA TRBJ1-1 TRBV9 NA TGTGCCAGCAGCGTAGTTGATACAGTAGACACTGAAGCTTTCTTT CASSVVDTVDTEAFF
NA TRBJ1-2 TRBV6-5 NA TGTGCCAGCAGCTTAAAAGGGGATGGCTACACCTTC CASSLKGDGYTF
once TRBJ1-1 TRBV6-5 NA TGTGCCAGCAACAACCTGATGCACACTGAAGCTTTCTTT CASNNLMHTEAFF
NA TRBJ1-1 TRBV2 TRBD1 TGTGCCAGCAGTGAAAGGACAGGGTACACTGAAGCTTTCTTT CASSERTGYTEAFF
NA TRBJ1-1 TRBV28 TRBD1 TGTGCCAGCACTGGGACAGGGACCCCGAACACTGAAGCTTTCTTT CASTGTGTPNTEAFF
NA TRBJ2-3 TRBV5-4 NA TGTGCCAGCAGCTTGGGAGGGGAGGAGACAGATACGCAGTATTTT CASSLGGEETDTQYF
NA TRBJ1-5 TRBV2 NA TGTGCCAGCAGCCGGACAGACAATCAGCCCCAGCATTTT CASSRTDNQPQHF
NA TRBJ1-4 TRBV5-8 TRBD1 TGTGCCAGCAGCTTAGTGGGACAGTATAATGAAAAACTGTTTTTT CASSLVGQYNEKLFF
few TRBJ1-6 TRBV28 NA TGTGCCAGCAGTTTATCCCGCTCCTATAATTCACCCCTCCACTTT CASSLSRSYNSPLHF
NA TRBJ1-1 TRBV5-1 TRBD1 TGCGCCAGCAGCCCGGACAGGGGCACTGAAGCTTTCTTT CASSPDRGTEAFF
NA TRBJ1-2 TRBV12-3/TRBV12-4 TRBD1 TGTGCCAGCAGTTCAATAGGGGGCGGCTACACCTTC CASSSIGGGYTF